Each of the 28 T cell receptor beta chains below was sequenced from the same sample in a study of T cells after yellow fever vaccination. TCRdb re-analysed the 5' RACE reads in MiXCR, keeping a single row per CDR3 protein. Counted here are almost 600,000 distinct CDR3 sequences, around an eighth occurring once; the ten biggest clones make up about 14%. Sequenced here: PBMCs, sampled on the day of the yellow fever booster vaccination. These receptors were obtained from a man under 40 who received the YFV17D yellow fever vaccine.

The DNA for the CDR3 is TGTGCCAGCAGCCCCGGGACAGGGGTGGTGGATACGCAGTATTTT. Protein sequence: CASSPGTGVVDTQYF. The chain couples TRBV7-9 to TRBJ2-3, with TRBD1 matching over 10 bases. J was trimmed by 6 bases and V by 5 bases; bases with no gene match: 8. CDR1 SEHNR and CDR2 FQNEAQ come from the germline V gene (reference sequence). The CDR3 has 15 residues.

The chain is built from TRBV6-8 and TRBJ2-7; 11 positions agree with TRBD2. CDR1 is MNHGY and CDR2 is SAAAGT in the germline V gene. This CDR3 spans 14 amino acids. J gave up 4 bases and V 8 bases, and 7 bases lay outside the gene matches. CDR3 sequence: CASLLAGVVYEQYF. The CDR3 DNA follows: TGTGCCAGCCTACTAGCGGGAGTGGTATACGAGCAGTACTTC.

Only a few counts were recorded for this clonotype. V usage is TRBV7-2 and J usage is TRBJ2-7, with 8 bases identical to TRBD2. The V and J ends lost 7 bases and 5 bases, in that order; junction bases with no gene match: 10. CDR3 size: 14 residues. Germline V gene data show CDR1 as SGHTA and CDR2 as FQGNSA. DNA of the CDR3: TGTGCCAGCAACGATCCCGGGACTAGTCACGAGCAGTACTTC. Translating it yields CASNDPGTSHEQYF.

This sequence joins TRBV5-6 and TRBJ2-7; the D gene is possibly TRBD1 (5 bases). This CDR3 contains 11 residues. Looked up from germline, CDR1 is SGHDT and CDR2 is YYEEEE. V shed 4 bases and J shed 10 bases, with 12 bases lying between them. This CDR3 is CASSRGQLQYF. The CDR3 nucleotides are TGTGCCAGCAGCAGGGGTCAACTCCAGTACTTC.

This clonotype occurred many times. This chain joins TRBV5-1 and TRBJ2-3; D unclear. The germline CDR1 and CDR2 sequences are SGHRS and YFSETQ. The CDR3 is 13 residues long. V was pared by 2 bases and J by 6 bases, with 10 bases between. The CDR3 protein is CASSFEDPDTQYF. CDR3 coding DNA: TGCGCCAGCAGCTTTGAGGATCCCGATACGCAGTATTTT.

There are many counts of this clonotype. The rearrangement links TRBV5-6 to TRBJ2-1; 7 bases line up with TRBD2. The CDR3 loop spans 15 amino acids. Germline CDR1 and CDR2: SGHDT and YYEEEE. Trimming at V came to 7 bases and at J to 7 bases, leaving 14 bases not matched to a gene. The CDR3 protein is CASFGGGLERNEQFF. CDR3 nucleotide sequence: TGTGCCAGCTTTGGAGGAGGACTAGAGAGGAATGAGCAGTTCTTC.

The rearrangement joins TRBV20-1 to TRBJ1-5; D remains unclear. The CDR3 extends over 14 amino acids. Trimming left V 3 bases short and J 0 bases short, with 9 bases between. Germline values: CDR1 DFQATT, CDR2 SNEGSKA (reference sequence). The CDR3 region has the DNA TGCAGTGCTAGTCGAGGTCCTAGCAATCAGCCCCAGCATTTT. Its translation is CSASRGPSNQPQHF.

This clonotype was picked up a small number of times. The chain carries TRBV20-1 and TRBJ2-1; maybe TRBD2 (5 bases). Germline CDR1 and CDR2: DFQATT and SNEGSKA (reference sequence). V gave up 0 bases and J gave up 2 bases, with 17 bases separating them. The CDR3 extends over 17 amino acids. The CDR3 sequence: CSARDILGSAPYNEQFF. The CDR3 region has the DNA TGCAGTGCTAGAGATATCCTCGGTAGCGCCCCCTACAATGAGCAGTTCTTC.

This clonotype was seen repeatedly, ten times or more. The J gene is TRBJ2-1, the V gene TRBV15; D ambiguous. CDR1 is LNHNV, CDR2 YYDKDF, per germline (reference sequence). V was shortened by 1 base and J by 0 bases, with 13 bases between the two germline ends. The CDR3 is made up of 17 amino acids. Here the CDR3 reads CATSRGFEIPSYNEQFF. Written as DNA, the CDR3 is TGTGCCACCAGCAGAGGGTTCGAGATCCCCTCCTACAATGAGCAGTTCTTC.

This rearrangement joins TRBV6-1 to TRBJ2-1; D remains ambiguous. The germline gives CDR1 MNHNS, CDR2 SASEGT. The V gene lost 8 bases and the J gene lost 4 bases, with 18 bases spanning the gap. This CDR3 is 15 amino acids long. The chain's CDR3 is CASARRPQTYNEQFF. The CDR3, as DNA: TGTGCCAGCGCCCGTAGACCGCAAACTTACAATGAGCAGTTCTTC.

The chain joins TRBV12-3 or TRBV12-4 to TRBJ2-2; perhaps TRBD2 as D (5 bases). V lost 6 bases and J lost 1, with 6 bases in between. The CDR3 has 13 residues. The CDR3 loop reads CASRGRNTGELFF. The CDR3 coding sequence is TGTGCCAGCAGAGGGAGGAACACCGGGGAGCTGTTTTTT.

The chain employs TRBV7-9 and TRBJ2-2; 7 bases map to TRBD2. This CDR3 has 14 residues. Unmatched junction bases numbered 7, after V lost 6 bases and J lost 6 bases. Germline CDR1 SEHNR, CDR2 FQNEAQ (reference sequence). The CDR3 sequence: CASRLVRESGELFF. The CDR3 coding sequence is TGTGCCAGCAGGCTCGTGCGGGAGTCCGGGGAGCTGTTTTTT.

The chain joins TRBV5-1 to TRBJ2-1, with D perhaps matching TRBD1 or TRBD2 (5 bases each). Germline CDR1 is SGHRS and CDR2 is YFSETQ. The V gene lost 4 bases and the J gene lost 3 bases, with 8 bases spanning the gap. The CDR3 loop spans 13 amino acids. The CDR3 region is CASSRDDYNEQFF. The CDR3 DNA reads TGCGCCAGCAGCCGGGACGACTACAATGAGCAGTTCTTC. The variable domain in full, with the rest retrieved from reference TRBV5-1 and TRBJ2-1, is KAGVTQTPRYLIKTRGQQVTLSCSPISGHRSVSWYQQTPGQGLQFLFEYFSETQRNKGNFPGRFSGRQFSNSRSEMNVSTLELGDSALYLCASSRDDYNEQFFGPGTRLTVL.

The genes are TRBV20-1 and TRBJ2-1, with 10 bases aligning to TRBD2. Trimming removed 7 bases from V and 0 bases from J; junction bases left unmatched: 3. This CDR3 region has 14 residues. Germline V gives CDR1 DFQATT, CDR2 SNEGSKA (reference sequence). CDR3 sequence reads: CSGTSGSSYNEQFF. For the CDR3, the DNA is TGCAGTGGGACTAGCGGCAGCTCCTACAATGAGCAGTTCTTC.

This clonotype has just a few counts. This chain links TRBV20-1 with TRBJ2-3; D assignment may be TRBD1 or TRBD2 (5 bases each). V lost 1 base and J 1 base, leaving 6 bases between the germline ends. Germline V gives CDR1 DFQATT, CDR2 SNEGSKA (reference sequence). The CDR3 is 13 residues long. The chain's CDR3 is CSARGDRTDTQYF. DNA of the CDR3: TGCAGTGCTAGAGGGGACCGCACAGATACGCAGTATTTT.

This clonotype turned up a few times. The rearrangement joins TRBV11-2 to TRBJ2-3; 13 bases fit TRBD2. Germline CDR1 SGHAT, CDR2 FQNNGV. The CDR3 sequence is 18 residues long. V lost 1 base to trimming and J lost 0 bases; unmatched junction nucleotides: 4. The CDR3 nucleotides are TGTGCCAGCAGCTTAGGGACTAGCGGGAGTACTAGCACAGATACGCAGTATTTT. The encoded protein is CASSLGTSGSTSTDTQYF.

The chain couples TRBV12-3 or TRBV12-4 to TRBJ2-7, with 9 bases aligning to TRBD1. The CDR3 extends over 14 amino acids. V gave up 3 bases and J gave up 6 bases; unmatched junction bases: 6. CDR3 in DNA: TGTGCCAGCAGTTTCGGGACAGGGCTGGTCGAGCAGTACTTC. Translated: CASSFGTGLVEQYF.

This clonotype has just a few counts. The V call is TRBV5-4, the J call TRBJ2-1, with 11 nucleotides matching TRBD2. The length of the CDR3 is 15 residues. The germline CDR1 and CDR2 sequences are SGHNT and YYREEE (reference sequence). The V and J ends lost 4 bases and 5 bases, in that order; junction bases with no gene match: 5. CDR3 loop: CASSRPGLADNEQFF. The DNA for the CDR3 is TGTGCCAGCAGCCGGCCGGGACTAGCGGACAATGAGCAGTTCTTC.

This clonotype was counted between two and nine times. The J gene is TRBJ1-2, the V gene TRBV12-3 or TRBV12-4; 7 positions agree with TRBD1. This CDR3 contains 13 residues. Germline trimming cut 4 bases from V and 8 bases from J; bases unmatched to any gene: 7. CDR3 sequence (DNA): TGTGCCAGCAGTTCGACAGGGATCGAAGGCTACACCTTC. Residues: CASSSTGIEGYTF.

The chain has TRBV20-1 and TRBJ2-1; perhaps TRBD1 as D (5 bases). The CDR3 is made up of 16 amino acids. Germline CDR1 is DFQATT and CDR2 is SNEGSKA (reference sequence). The ends were cut back, 1 base at V and 4 bases at J, with 17 bases in the middle. The DNA of the CDR3 is TGCAGTGCTAGAGTAGTCAGGGCTATTAATTACAATGAGCAGTTCTTC. Its translation: CSARVVRAINYNEQFF.

Here the CDR3 reads CASSLVKFTGYTF. The CDR3 bases are TGTGCCAGCAGCTTGGTAAAATTTACGGGCTACACCTTC. J is TRBJ1-2 and V is TRBV5-8, with unresolved D. CDR3 length: 13 amino acids. Germline V gene sequence: CDR1 SGHTS, CDR2 YDEGEE. V was pared by 0 bases and J by 8 bases, with 11 bases between.

This clonotype turned up a few times. The V gene is TRBV7-9, the J gene TRBJ2-3, with TRBD2 matching over 8 bases. From germline, CDR1 is SEHNR and CDR2 FQNEAQ (reference sequence). CDR3 length equals 16 residues. V dropped 5 bases and J dropped 2; count of bases not matched to a gene: 9. Here the CDR3 DNA reads TGTGCCAGCAGCAGTCCGGGACTAGGGGTCACAGATACGCAGTATTTT. Translated: CASSSPGLGVTDTQYF.

V usage is TRBV28 and J usage is TRBJ2-3; no clear D. Germline CDR1 and CDR2: MDHEN and SYDVKM. The CDR3 is made up of 13 amino acids. V gave up 11 bases and J gave up 0 bases, with 12 bases separating them. CDR3 loop: CAGKKSSTDTQYF. The CDR3 nucleotides read TGTGCCGGAAAGAAGTCTAGCACAGATACGCAGTATTTT.

The rearrangement uses TRBV5-5 and TRBJ2-7, with no clear D. The V end lost 5 bases, the J end lost 3 bases, and 18 bases lay between the germline ends. CDR1 SGHKS and CDR2 YYEKEE come from the germline V gene (reference sequence). The CDR3 runs 15 residues. CDR3 residues: CASRAGSSERYEQYF. The CDR3 nucleotides are TGTGCCAGCAGGGCCGGGTCCAGCGAACGCTACGAGCAGTACTTC.

There are many counts of this clonotype. The chain employs TRBV7-2 and TRBJ2-5, with 14 nucleotides matching TRBD2. The CDR3 runs to 16 residues. Germline V gives CDR1 SGHTA, CDR2 FQGNSA. The ends lost 0 bases at V and 4 bases at J; junction bases unmatched: 1. The CDR3 region is CASSLAGLAGVETQYF. The CDR3 bases are TGTGCCAGCAGCTTAGCGGGACTAGCGGGAGTAGAGACCCAGTACTTC.

This clonotype was counted at least ten times. This rearrangement joins TRBV28 to TRBJ2-7; the D is unclear. This CDR3 has 15 residues. The germline V gene encodes CDR1 MDHEN and CDR2 SYDVKM. Trimming removed 5 bases at V and 2 bases at J, with 16 bases between. The CDR3 bases are TGTGCCAGCAGTCGCCCCAGTCTGGGCCCCTACGAGCAGTACTTC. Its translation is CASSRPSLGPYEQYF.

The genes are TRBV6-2 or TRBV6-3 and TRBJ2-1; D unresolved. V lost 8 bases and J 3 bases, leaving 11 bases between the germline ends. The CDR3 covers 13 residues. The V gene's germline CDR1 is MNHEY and CDR2 SVGEGT. The CDR3 here is CASLRVGYNEQFF. In DNA form, the CDR3 reads TGTGCCAGCCTCCGGGTCGGCTACAATGAGCAGTTCTTC.

The table lists this clonotype with a few counts. The V gene is TRBV7-2, the J gene TRBJ2-7; 8 bases are a match to TRBD2. V trimming: 1 base; J trimming: 3 bases; junction bases outside the gene matches: 8. The CDR3 has 16 amino acids. Germline-derived CDR1 and CDR2 are SGHTA and FQGNSA. Written as DNA, the CDR3 is TGTGCCAGCAGCTTAGGGTATAGCGGGACCATCTACGAGCAGTACTTC. This sequence encodes CASSLGYSGTIYEQYF.